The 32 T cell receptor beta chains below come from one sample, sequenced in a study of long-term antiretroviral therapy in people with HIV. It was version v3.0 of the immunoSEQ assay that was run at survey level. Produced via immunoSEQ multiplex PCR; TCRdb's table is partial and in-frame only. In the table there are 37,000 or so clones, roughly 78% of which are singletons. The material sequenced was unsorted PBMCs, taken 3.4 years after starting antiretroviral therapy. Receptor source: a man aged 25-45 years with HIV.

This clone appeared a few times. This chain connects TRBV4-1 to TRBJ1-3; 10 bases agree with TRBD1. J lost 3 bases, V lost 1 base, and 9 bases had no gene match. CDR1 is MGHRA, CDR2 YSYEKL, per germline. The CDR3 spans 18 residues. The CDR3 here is CASSQVPTGGLSGNTIYF. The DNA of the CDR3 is TGCGCCAGCAGCCAAGTTCCGACAGGGGGCCTGAGTGGAAACACCATATATTTT.

The CDR3 sequence: CASSSGLEGWGYTF. DNA for the CDR3: TGCGCCAGCAGCTCAGGACTTGAGGGTTGGGGCTACACCTTC. The chain joins TRBV5-1 to TRBJ1-2; D call uncertain. The CDR3 is made up of 14 amino acids. Germline V lookup: CDR1 SGHRS, CDR2 YFSETQ. Trimming took off 3 bases at V and 8 bases at J, with 17 bases between the two ends.

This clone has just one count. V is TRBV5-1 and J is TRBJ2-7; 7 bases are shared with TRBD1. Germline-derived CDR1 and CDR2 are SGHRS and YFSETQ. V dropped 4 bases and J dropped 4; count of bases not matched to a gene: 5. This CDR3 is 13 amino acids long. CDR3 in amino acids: CASSRQGGYEQYF. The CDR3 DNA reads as TGCGCCAGCAGCCGACAGGGTGGATACGAGCAGTACTTC.

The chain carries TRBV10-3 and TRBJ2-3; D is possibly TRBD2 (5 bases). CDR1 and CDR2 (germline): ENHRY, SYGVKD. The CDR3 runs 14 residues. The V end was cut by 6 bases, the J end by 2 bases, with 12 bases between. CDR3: CAIRRERATDTQYF. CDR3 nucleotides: TGTGCCATCAGGAGGGAGAGGGCCACAGATACGCAGTATTTT.

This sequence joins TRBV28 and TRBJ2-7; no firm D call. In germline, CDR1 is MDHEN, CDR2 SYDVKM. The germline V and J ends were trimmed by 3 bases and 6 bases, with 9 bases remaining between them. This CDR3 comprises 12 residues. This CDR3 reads CASSLLGPEQYF. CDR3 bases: TGTGCCAGCAGTTTGTTAGGGCCCGAGCAGTACTTC. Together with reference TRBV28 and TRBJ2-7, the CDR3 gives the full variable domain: DVKVTQSSRYLVKRTGEKVFLECVQDMDHENMFWYRQDPGLGLRLIYFSYDVKMKEKGDIPEGYSVSREKKERFSLILESASTNQTSMYLCASSLLGPEQYFGPGTRLTVT.

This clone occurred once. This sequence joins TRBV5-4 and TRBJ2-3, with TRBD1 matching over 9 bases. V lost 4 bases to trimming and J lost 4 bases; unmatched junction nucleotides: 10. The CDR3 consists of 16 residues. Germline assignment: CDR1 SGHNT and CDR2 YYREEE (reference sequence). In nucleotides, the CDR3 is TGTGCCAGCAGCCAATCGGGACAGGGTTTCGCAGATACGCAGTATTTT. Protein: CASSQSGQGFADTQYF.

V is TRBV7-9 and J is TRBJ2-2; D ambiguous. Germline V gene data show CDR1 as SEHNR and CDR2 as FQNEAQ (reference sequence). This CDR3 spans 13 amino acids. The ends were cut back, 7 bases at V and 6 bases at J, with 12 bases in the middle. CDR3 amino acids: CASKRLAAGELFF. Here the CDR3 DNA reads TGTGCCAGCAAGAGGCTCGCCGCCGGGGAGCTGTTTTTT.

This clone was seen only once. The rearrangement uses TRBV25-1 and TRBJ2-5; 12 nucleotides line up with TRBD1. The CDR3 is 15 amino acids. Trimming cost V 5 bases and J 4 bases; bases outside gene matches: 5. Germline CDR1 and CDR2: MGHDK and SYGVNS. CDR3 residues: CASSLGDRGRETQYF. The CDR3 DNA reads TGTGCCAGCAGTTTGGGGGACAGGGGGCGAGAGACCCAGTACTTC.

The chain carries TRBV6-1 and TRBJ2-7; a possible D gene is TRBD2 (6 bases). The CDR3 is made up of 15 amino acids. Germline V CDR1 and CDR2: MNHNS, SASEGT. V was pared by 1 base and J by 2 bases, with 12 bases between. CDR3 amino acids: CASSEGGASAYEQYF. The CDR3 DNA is TGTGCCAGCAGTGAAGGCGGGGCGAGTGCCTACGAGCAGTACTTC.

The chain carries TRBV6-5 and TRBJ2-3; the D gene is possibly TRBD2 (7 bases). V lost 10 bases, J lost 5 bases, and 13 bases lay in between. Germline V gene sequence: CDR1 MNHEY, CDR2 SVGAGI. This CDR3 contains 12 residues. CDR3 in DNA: TGTGCCACCGGGGGGCCGGAAGATACGCAGTATTTT. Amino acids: CATGGPEDTQYF.

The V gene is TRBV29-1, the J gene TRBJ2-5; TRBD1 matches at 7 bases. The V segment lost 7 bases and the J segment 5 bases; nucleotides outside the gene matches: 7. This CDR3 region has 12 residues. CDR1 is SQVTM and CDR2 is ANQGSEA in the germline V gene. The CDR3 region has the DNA TGCAGCGCCCGACAGGGCTCGGAGACCCAGTACTTC. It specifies CSARQGSETQYF.

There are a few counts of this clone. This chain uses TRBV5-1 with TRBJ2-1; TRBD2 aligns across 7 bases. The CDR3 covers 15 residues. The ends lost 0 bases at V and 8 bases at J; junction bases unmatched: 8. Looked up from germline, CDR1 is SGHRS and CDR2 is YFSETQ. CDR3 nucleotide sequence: TGCGCCAGCAGCTTGGCCGGACTAGGTCGGGATGAGCAGTTCTTC. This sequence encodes CASSLAGLGRDEQFF.

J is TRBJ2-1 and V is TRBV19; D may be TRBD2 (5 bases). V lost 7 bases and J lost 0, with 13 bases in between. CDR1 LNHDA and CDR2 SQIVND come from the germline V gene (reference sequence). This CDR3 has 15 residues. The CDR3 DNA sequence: TGTGCCAGTACTCCGGACGGAGGCTCCTACAATGAGCAGTTCTTC. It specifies CASTPDGGSYNEQFF.

The CDR3 reads CASSPTTSNNEQFF. The CDR3 nucleotides read TGCGCCAGCAGCCCCACTACTTCCAACAATGAGCAGTTCTTC. V and J are TRBV5-1 and TRBJ2-1; D not resolved. V gave up 4 bases and J gave up 5 bases, with 13 bases separating them. The germline gives CDR1 SGHRS, CDR2 YFSETQ. The CDR3 covers 14 residues.

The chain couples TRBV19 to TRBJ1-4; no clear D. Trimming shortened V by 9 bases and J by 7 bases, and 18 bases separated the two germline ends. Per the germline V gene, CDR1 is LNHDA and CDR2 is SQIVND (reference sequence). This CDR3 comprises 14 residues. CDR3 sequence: CARPLGRHGEKLFF. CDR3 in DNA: TGTGCCAGACCCCTCGGCCGGCATGGTGAAAAACTGTTTTTT.

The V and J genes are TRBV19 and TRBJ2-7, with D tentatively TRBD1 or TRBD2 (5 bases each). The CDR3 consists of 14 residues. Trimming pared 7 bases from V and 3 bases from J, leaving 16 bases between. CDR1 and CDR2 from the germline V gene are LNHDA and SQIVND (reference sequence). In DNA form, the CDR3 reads TGTGCCAGTACACCCGGGACGCACAACTACGAGCAGTACTTC. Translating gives CASTPGTHNYEQYF.

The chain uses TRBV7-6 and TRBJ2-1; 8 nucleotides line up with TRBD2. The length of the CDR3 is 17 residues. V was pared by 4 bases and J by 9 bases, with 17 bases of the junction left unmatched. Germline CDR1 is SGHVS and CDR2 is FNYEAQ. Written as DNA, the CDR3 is TGTGCCAGCAGCTCAACCGGGACTAGTCCCAGTTCCGGTGAGCAGTTCTTC. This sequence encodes CASSSTGTSPSSGEQFF.

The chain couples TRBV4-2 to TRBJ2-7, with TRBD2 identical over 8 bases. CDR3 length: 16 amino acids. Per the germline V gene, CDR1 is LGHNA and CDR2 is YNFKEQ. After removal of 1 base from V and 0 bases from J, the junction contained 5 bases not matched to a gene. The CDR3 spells CASSQGGAGVSYEQYF. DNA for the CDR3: TGTGCCAGCAGCCAAGGCGGAGCGGGAGTCTCCTACGAGCAGTACTTC.

The CDR3 coding sequence is TGTGCCAGCAAGGGGGGTGCTGCGCAGCCCCAGCATTTT. This gives the protein CASKGGAAQPQHF. V gene TRBV28 combines with J gene TRBJ1-5; TRBD1 might be the D (6 bases). Germline V gene data show CDR1 as MDHEN and CDR2 as SYDVKM. The CDR3 extends over 13 amino acids. Deletions cut 7 bases from V and 7 bases from J, with 14 bases between.

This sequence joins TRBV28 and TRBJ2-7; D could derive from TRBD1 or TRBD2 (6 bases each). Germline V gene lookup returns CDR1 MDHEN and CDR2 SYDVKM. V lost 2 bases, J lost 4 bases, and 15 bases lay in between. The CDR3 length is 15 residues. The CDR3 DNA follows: TGTGCCAGCAGTTTAAGTCTCCGGGGGCGGTACGAGCAGTACTTC. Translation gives CASSLSLRGRYEQYF.

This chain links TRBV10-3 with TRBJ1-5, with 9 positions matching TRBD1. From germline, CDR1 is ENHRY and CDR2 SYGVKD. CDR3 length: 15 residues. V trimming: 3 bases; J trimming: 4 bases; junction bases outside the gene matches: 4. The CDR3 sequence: CAISDTGGGNQPQHF. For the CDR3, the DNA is TGTGCCATCAGTGACACAGGGGGCGGTAATCAGCCCCAGCATTTT.

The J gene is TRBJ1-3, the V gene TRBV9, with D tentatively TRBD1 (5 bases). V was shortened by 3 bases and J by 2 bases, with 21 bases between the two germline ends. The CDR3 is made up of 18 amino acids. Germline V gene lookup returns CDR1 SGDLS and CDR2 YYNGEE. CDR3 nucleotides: TGTGCCAGCAGCGAGTGGGGGGACTTTTGGGGGACTGGAAACACCATATATTTT. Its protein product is CASSEWGDFWGTGNTIYF.

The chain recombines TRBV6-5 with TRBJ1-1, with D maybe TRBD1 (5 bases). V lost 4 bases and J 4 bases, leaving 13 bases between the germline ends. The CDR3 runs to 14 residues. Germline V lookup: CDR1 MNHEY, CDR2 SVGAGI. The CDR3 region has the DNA TGTGCCAGCAGTTCCCTGGGGGGACTCACTGAAGCTTTCTTT. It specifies CASSSLGGLTEAFF.

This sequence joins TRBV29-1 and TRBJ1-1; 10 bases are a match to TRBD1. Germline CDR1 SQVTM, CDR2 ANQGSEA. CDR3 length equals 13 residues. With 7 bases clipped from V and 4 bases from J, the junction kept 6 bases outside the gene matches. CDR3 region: CSGGQGVGTEAFF. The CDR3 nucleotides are TGCAGCGGAGGACAGGGGGTAGGCACTGAAGCTTTCTTT.

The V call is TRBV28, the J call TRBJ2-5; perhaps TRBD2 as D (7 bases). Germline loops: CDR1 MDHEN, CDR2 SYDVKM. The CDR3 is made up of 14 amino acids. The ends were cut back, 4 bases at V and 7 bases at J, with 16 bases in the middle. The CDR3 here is CASSYLAEGGTQYF. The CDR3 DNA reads TGTGCCAGCAGTTACCTAGCGGAGGGGGGGACCCAGTACTTC.

The CDR3 is CASSPRGAGELFF. The DNA of the CDR3 is TGTGCCAGTAGTCCCCGGGGGGCCGGGGAGCTGTTTTTT. The genes are TRBV19 and TRBJ2-2, with 7 positions matching TRBD2. CDR1 is LNHDA and CDR2 is SQIVND in the germline V gene (reference sequence). The CDR3 consists of 13 residues. Losses at the gene ends were 5 bases for V and 6 bases for J; bases not matched to a gene: 3.

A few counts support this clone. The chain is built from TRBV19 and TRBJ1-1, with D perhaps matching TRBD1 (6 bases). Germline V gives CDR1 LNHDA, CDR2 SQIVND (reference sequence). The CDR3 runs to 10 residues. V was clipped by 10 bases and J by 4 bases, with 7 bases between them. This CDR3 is CATRGTEAFF. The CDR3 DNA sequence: TGTGCCACCAGGGGCACTGAAGCTTTCTTT.

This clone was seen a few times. The CDR3 is CASSHGAASNQPQHF. The CDR3 DNA follows: TGTGCCAGCAGCCATGGGGCCGCGAGCAATCAGCCCCAGCATTTT. The chain uses TRBV9 and TRBJ1-5; D possibly corresponds to TRBD1 (5 bases). The CDR3 has 15 residues. The germline V and J ends were trimmed by 4 bases and 1 base, with 12 bases remaining between them. Germline V lookup: CDR1 SGDLS, CDR2 YYNGEE.

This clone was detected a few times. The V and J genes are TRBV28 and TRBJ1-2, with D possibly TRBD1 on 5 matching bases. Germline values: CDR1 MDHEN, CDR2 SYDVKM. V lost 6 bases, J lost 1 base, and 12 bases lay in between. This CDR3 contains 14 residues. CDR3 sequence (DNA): TGTGCCAGCAGGCCCCGGGGGGGTAACTATGGCTACACCTTC. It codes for CASRPRGGNYGYTF.

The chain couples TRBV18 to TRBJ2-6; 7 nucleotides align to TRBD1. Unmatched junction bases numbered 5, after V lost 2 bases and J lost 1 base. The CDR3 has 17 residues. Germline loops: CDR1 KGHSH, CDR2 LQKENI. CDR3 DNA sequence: TGTGCCAGCTCACCAAAGGGGGCATTATCTGGGGCCAACGTCCTGACTTTC. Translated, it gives CASSPKGALSGANVLTF. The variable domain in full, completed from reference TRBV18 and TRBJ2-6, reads NAGVMQNPRHLVRRRGQEARLRCSPMKGHSHVYWYRQLPEEGLKFMVYLQKENIIDESGMPKERFSAEFPKEGPSILRIQQVVRGDSAAYFCASSPKGALSGANVLTFGAGSRLTVL.

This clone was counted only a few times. The CDR3 sequence: CASSVSQESNTEAFF. The CDR3 coding sequence is TGCGCCAGCAGCGTATCACAGGAGTCGAACACTGAAGCTTTCTTT. The rearrangement links TRBV5-1 to TRBJ1-1, with D possibly matching TRBD1 (5 bases). Trimming shortened V by 4 bases and J by 1 base, and 14 bases separated the two germline ends. CDR1 and CDR2 from the germline V gene are SGHRS and YFSETQ. The length of the CDR3 is 15 residues.

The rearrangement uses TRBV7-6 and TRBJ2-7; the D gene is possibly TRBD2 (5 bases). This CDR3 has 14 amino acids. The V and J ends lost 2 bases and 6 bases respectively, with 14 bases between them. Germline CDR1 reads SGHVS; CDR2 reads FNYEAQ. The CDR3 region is CASSLRGIGPEQYF. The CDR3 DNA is TGTGCCAGCAGCTTACGGGGTATAGGGCCCGAGCAGTACTTC.